This is a list of T cell receptor beta chains from one sample in a study of CD8+CD57+ T cells in acquired aplastic anemia. TCRdb itself ran the reads through MiXCR, one entry per CDR3 protein. This table holds hundreds of thousands of distinct CDR3 sequences, 65% to 80% found once. The sample consisted of sorted CD4+, CD8+, or CD8+CD57+ T cells (not recorded which) from PBMCs. The receptor set was obtained from a human donor in good health, serving as a control. Both conserved end residues are part of each CDR3. Fields, in order: CDR3 DNA, CDR3 protein, J gene, V gene, D gene, clone size. The D gene is left open where the match is weak. Size tells how often a clone was seen (once, few, many) or the class of an expanded clone, and some rows leave it out.

cdr3_nt: NA
cdr3_aa: CASSFAGGTQAFF
j_call: TRBJ1-1
v_call: TRBV7-9
d_call: NA
clone_size: NA

cdr3_nt: TGCAGTGCTAGAGATTTCCAGGGTGGTCAGACGCAGTATTTT
cdr3_aa: CSARDFQGGQTQYF
j_call: TRBJ2-3
v_call: TRBV20-1
d_call: NA
clone_size: NA

cdr3_nt: TGCGCCAGCAGCTTCTCGACGGGCAACACAAAACTGTTTTTT
cdr3_aa: CASSFSTGNTKLFF
j_call: TRBJ1-4
v_call: TRBV5-1
d_call: NA
clone_size: NA

cdr3_nt: TGCGCCACCTGGGAGGGGGGGGCTAGCAATCAGCCCCAGCATTTT
cdr3_aa: CATWEGGASNQPQHF
j_call: TRBJ1-5
v_call: TRBV6-5
d_call: NA
clone_size: once

cdr3_nt: TGCAGTGCAAGGGGGGCCCTCTTAAATACGCAGTATTTT
cdr3_aa: CSARGALLNTQYF
j_call: TRBJ2-3
v_call: TRBV20-1
d_call: NA
clone_size: NA

cdr3_nt: TGCAGTGCTAGATATATGAGCGAGGTCTCCTACGAGCAGTACTTC
cdr3_aa: CSARYMSEVSYEQYF
j_call: TRBJ2-7
v_call: TRBV20-1
d_call: NA
clone_size: NA

cdr3_nt: TGTGCCAGCAGCTTAGATATCGACAGGGGCGCAGATACGCAGTATTTT
cdr3_aa: CASSLDIDRGADTQYF
j_call: TRBJ2-3
v_call: TRBV11-2
d_call: TRBD1
clone_size: few

cdr3_nt: TGTGCCAGCAGCTTAGCACAGGCGAACACCGGGGAGCTGTTTTTT
cdr3_aa: CASSLAQANTGELFF
j_call: TRBJ2-2
v_call: TRBV5-4
d_call: NA
clone_size: NA

cdr3_nt: TGCAGCGCCTTACAAAGGGAAGATACGCAGTATTTT
cdr3_aa: CSALQREDTQYF
j_call: TRBJ2-3
v_call: TRBV20-1
d_call: NA
clone_size: NA

cdr3_nt: TGTGCCACCGGCCAGACAATGGAGCAGCCCCAGCATTTT
cdr3_aa: CATGQTMEQPQHF
j_call: TRBJ1-5
v_call: TRBV11-2
d_call: NA
clone_size: NA

cdr3_nt: TGTGCCAGCAGTGACGGTAGCGGGGGGGGAGAGACCCAGTACTTC
cdr3_aa: CASSDGSGGGETQYF
j_call: TRBJ2-5
v_call: TRBV2
d_call: TRBD2
clone_size: NA

cdr3_nt: TGTGCCAGCAGCGTTACTCGAGACACTGAAGCTTTCTTT
cdr3_aa: CASSVTRDTEAFF
j_call: TRBJ1-1
v_call: TRBV7-2
d_call: NA
clone_size: NA

cdr3_nt: TGTGCCAGTAGTAAGAGAGGGGCGGCGAACACCGGGGAGCTGTTTTTT
cdr3_aa: CASSKRGAANTGELFF
j_call: TRBJ2-2
v_call: TRBV19
d_call: NA
clone_size: NA

cdr3_nt: TGTGCCAGCAGCATGACAGGGGTCTACGAGCAGTACTTC
cdr3_aa: CASSMTGVYEQYF
j_call: TRBJ2-7
v_call: TRBV5-6
d_call: TRBD1
clone_size: NA

cdr3_nt: TGCGCCAGCAGCAGGGGAACAGGGCCTAACTATGGCTACACCTTC
cdr3_aa: CASSRGTGPNYGYTF
j_call: TRBJ1-2
v_call: TRBV10-2
d_call: NA
clone_size: NA

cdr3_nt: TGTGCCAGCAGCGTGGACGGGGGGCTTAAAGAGCAGTACTTC
cdr3_aa: CASSVDGGLKEQYF
j_call: TRBJ2-7
v_call: TRBV7-2
d_call: NA
clone_size: NA

cdr3_nt: TGTGCCAGCAGTATGTTACAGGGAGAATACGAGCAGTACTTC
cdr3_aa: CASSMLQGEYEQYF
j_call: TRBJ2-7
v_call: TRBV2
d_call: NA
clone_size: NA

cdr3_nt: TGTGCCAGCAGCCAAGAGACGGTGGGGATAGCCAAAAACATTCAGTACTTC
cdr3_aa: CASSQETVGIAKNIQYF
j_call: TRBJ2-4
v_call: TRBV3-1
d_call: NA
clone_size: NA

cdr3_nt: TGTGCCAGTAGTATGGGGGGCGGTGATACGCAGTATTTT
cdr3_aa: CASSMGGGDTQYF
j_call: TRBJ2-3
v_call: TRBV19
d_call: NA
clone_size: NA

cdr3_nt: TGTGCCAGCAGTGCGGGACAGGGCTATGGCGACACCTTC
cdr3_aa: CASSAGQGYGDTF
j_call: TRBJ1-2
v_call: TRBV7-8
d_call: TRBD1
clone_size: NA

cdr3_nt: TGTGCCAGCAGTAAGAGCGCTGGGGCCAACGTCCTGACTTTC
cdr3_aa: CASSKSAGANVLTF
j_call: TRBJ2-6
v_call: TRBV12-3/TRBV12-4
d_call: NA
clone_size: NA

cdr3_nt: TGCGGTCCGGCAGATACGCAGTATTTT
cdr3_aa: CGPADTQYF
j_call: TRBJ2-3
v_call: TRBV7-9
d_call: NA
clone_size: few

cdr3_nt: TGCAGTGCTAGTGGGCAGGGTATGTCCGCCTACGAGCAGTACTTC
cdr3_aa: CSASGQGMSAYEQYF
j_call: TRBJ2-7
v_call: TRBV20-1
d_call: NA
clone_size: once

cdr3_nt: TGTGCCAGTAGTAATAGCGGGCTTTCCTACGAGCAGTACTTC
cdr3_aa: CASSNSGLSYEQYF
j_call: TRBJ2-7
v_call: TRBV19
d_call: TRBD2
clone_size: few

cdr3_nt: TGTGCCAGCAGCAGGGACCCGATCACTGGCTACACCTTC
cdr3_aa: CASSRDPITGYTF
j_call: TRBJ1-2
v_call: TRBV9
d_call: NA
clone_size: few

cdr3_nt: TGCAGTGCTAGGGACAGGGGGTTCACAGATACGCAGTATTTT
cdr3_aa: CSARDRGFTDTQYF
j_call: TRBJ2-3
v_call: TRBV20-1
d_call: TRBD1
clone_size: NA

cdr3_nt: TGCAGTGCTAGAGAATCAGGGGGACCGAATGAAAAACTGTTTTTT
cdr3_aa: CSARESGGPNEKLFF
j_call: TRBJ1-4
v_call: TRBV20-1
d_call: TRBD1
clone_size: few

cdr3_nt: TGTGCCAGCAGCCCGCCCGGGTACGCCACCGGGGAGCTGTTTTTT
cdr3_aa: CASSPPGYATGELFF
j_call: TRBJ2-2
v_call: TRBV7-6
d_call: NA
clone_size: many

cdr3_nt: TGCAGTGCTATCAAGGACAGGAACCAGCCCCAGCATTTT
cdr3_aa: CSAIKDRNQPQHF
j_call: TRBJ1-5
v_call: TRBV20-1
d_call: TRBD1
clone_size: NA

cdr3_nt: TGTGCCAGCAGCTTCCGGGGAGGCGGCACTGAAGCTTTCTTT
cdr3_aa: CASSFRGGGTEAFF
j_call: TRBJ1-1
v_call: TRBV11-3
d_call: NA
clone_size: many

cdr3_nt: TGCGCCAGCATGGGAGGGGGGTTGAACACTGAAGCTTTCTTT
cdr3_aa: CASMGGGLNTEAFF
j_call: TRBJ1-1
v_call: TRBV10-2
d_call: NA
clone_size: many

cdr3_nt: TGCAGTGCTAGAGATCCCGTAGGCGGGAGCGAGCAGTACTTC
cdr3_aa: CSARDPVGGSEQYF
j_call: TRBJ2-7
v_call: TRBV20-1
d_call: TRBD2
clone_size: NA

cdr3_nt: TGTGCCAGCAGGTCTAGCGGGGGCCTGCCCCACGAGCAGTACTTC
cdr3_aa: CASRSSGGLPHEQYF
j_call: TRBJ2-7
v_call: TRBV2
d_call: TRBD2
clone_size: NA

cdr3_nt: TGCGCCAGCAGCCCCGACAGGTACTATGGCTTC
cdr3_aa: CASSPDRYYGF
j_call: TRBJ1-2
v_call: TRBV5-1
d_call: NA
clone_size: NA

cdr3_nt: TGTGCCAGCAGCTTGTTGGTGACTAGCGAATACAATGAGCAGTTCTTC
cdr3_aa: CASSLLVTSEYNEQFF
j_call: TRBJ2-1
v_call: TRBV5-4
d_call: TRBD2
clone_size: NA

cdr3_nt: TGTGCCAGCAGGCCGGGACAGGGCCCCTACGAGCAGTACTTC
cdr3_aa: CASRPGQGPYEQYF
j_call: TRBJ2-7
v_call: TRBV5-6
d_call: TRBD1
clone_size: NA

cdr3_nt: TGCGCCAGCAGCTTGGCAGTGCCAACGAAAGATACGCAGTATTTT
cdr3_aa: CASSLAVPTKDTQYF
j_call: TRBJ2-3
v_call: TRBV5-1
d_call: NA
clone_size: NA

cdr3_nt: TGTGCCAGCAGCACCGGAGGCACAGATACGCAGTTCTTC
cdr3_aa: CASSTGGTDTQFF
j_call: TRBJ2-1
v_call: TRBV25-1
d_call: NA
clone_size: NA

cdr3_nt: TGTGCCATCACCCCGGGCCAGACATATAGCTATGGCTACACCTTC
cdr3_aa: CAITPGQTYSYGYTF
j_call: TRBJ1-2
v_call: TRBV10-3
d_call: NA
clone_size: NA

cdr3_nt: TGTGCCAGCAGCCTGCGGGTAGGGACAGGGGGCAATCAGTTC
cdr3_aa: CASSLRVGTGGNQF
j_call: TRBJ1-2
v_call: TRBV7-9
d_call: TRBD1
clone_size: NA

cdr3_nt: TGCGCCAGCAGTGAGTCCAGAAGCTCCTACGAGCAGTACTTC
cdr3_aa: CASSESRSSYEQYF
j_call: TRBJ2-7
v_call: TRBV10-2
d_call: NA
clone_size: NA

cdr3_nt: TGCAGCGCCTGGGACAGGGACACTGAAGCTTTCTTT
cdr3_aa: CSAWDRDTEAFF
j_call: TRBJ1-1
v_call: TRBV29-1
d_call: TRBD1
clone_size: many

cdr3_nt: TGCGCCAGCAGCCAAGGGCCAGGGATGTTCTATGGCTACACCTTC
cdr3_aa: CASSQGPGMFYGYTF
j_call: TRBJ1-2
v_call: TRBV4-3
d_call: NA
clone_size: many

cdr3_nt: TGTGCCAGCAGCGTGGTTAGCGGGGGGGCCTGGGAGACCTTGTACTTC
cdr3_aa: CASSVVSGGAWETLYF
j_call: TRBJ2-5
v_call: TRBV7-9
d_call: TRBD2
clone_size: NA